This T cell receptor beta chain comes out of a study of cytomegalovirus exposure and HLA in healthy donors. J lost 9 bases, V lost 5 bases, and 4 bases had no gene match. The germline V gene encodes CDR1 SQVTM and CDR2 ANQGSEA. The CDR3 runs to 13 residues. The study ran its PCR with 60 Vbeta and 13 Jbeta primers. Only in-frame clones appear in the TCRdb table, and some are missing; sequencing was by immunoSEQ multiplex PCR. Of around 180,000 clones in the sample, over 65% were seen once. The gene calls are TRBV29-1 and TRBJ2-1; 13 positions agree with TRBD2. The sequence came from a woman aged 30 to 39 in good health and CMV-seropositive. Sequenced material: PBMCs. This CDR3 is CSVRRLAGGEQFF. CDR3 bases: TGCAGCGTTCGGAGACTAGCGGGAGGTGAGCAGTTCTTC.